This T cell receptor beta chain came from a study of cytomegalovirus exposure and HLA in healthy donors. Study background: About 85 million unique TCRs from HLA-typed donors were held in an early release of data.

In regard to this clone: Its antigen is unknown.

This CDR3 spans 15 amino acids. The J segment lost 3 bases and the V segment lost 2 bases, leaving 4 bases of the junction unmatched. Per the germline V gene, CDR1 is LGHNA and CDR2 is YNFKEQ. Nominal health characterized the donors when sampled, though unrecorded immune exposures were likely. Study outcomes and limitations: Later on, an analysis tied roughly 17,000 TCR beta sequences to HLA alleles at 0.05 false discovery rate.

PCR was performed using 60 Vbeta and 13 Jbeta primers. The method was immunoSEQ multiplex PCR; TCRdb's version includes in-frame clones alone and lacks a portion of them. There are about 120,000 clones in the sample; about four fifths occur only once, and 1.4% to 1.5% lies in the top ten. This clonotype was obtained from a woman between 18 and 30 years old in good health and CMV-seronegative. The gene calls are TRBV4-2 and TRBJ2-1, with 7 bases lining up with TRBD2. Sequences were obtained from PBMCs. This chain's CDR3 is CASSQLRGSYNEQFF. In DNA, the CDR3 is TGTGCCAGCAGCCAATTGCGGGGGAGCTACAATGAGCAGTTCTTC.